This T cell receptor beta chain was identified in a study of blood T cells in healthy people across ages. Study-wide findings and caveats: Per-million-T-cell TCR beta diversity fell roughly linearly with age.

Deletions cut 2 bases from V and 0 bases from J, with 8 bases between. This CDR3 is built from 15 residues. Healthy Caucasian individuals from Russia aged roughly 6 to 100 served as donors. The authors ran a second PCR of about 6 to 12 cycles using a sample-barcoded 5' primer and a J-beta primer mix. Each of the cDNA molecules was tagged by a template-switch adaptor with 12 random nucleotides. TCRdb independently ran MiXCR on the 5' RACE reads; one entry per CDR3 protein. Of some 940,000 distinct CDR3 sequences listed, about 27% were seen once; the top ten hold roughly 10%. This clonotype was found a few times. Its antigen is unidentified. The data also belong to a second study, concerning T cells of mothers and their children. That paper adds: The yield was over 9 million TCR beta CDR3 reads from each mother and a few million from each child.

This TCR was sampled from a woman in her thirties or forties in good health. The sequencing input was blood. The genes are TRBV12-3 or TRBV12-4 and TRBJ2-4, with D possibly TRBD2 on 5 matching bases. CDR3 nucleotides: TGTGCCAGCAGTTTAACCGGAGGAGCCAAAAACATTCAGTACTTC. Its protein is CASSLTGGAKNIQYF.